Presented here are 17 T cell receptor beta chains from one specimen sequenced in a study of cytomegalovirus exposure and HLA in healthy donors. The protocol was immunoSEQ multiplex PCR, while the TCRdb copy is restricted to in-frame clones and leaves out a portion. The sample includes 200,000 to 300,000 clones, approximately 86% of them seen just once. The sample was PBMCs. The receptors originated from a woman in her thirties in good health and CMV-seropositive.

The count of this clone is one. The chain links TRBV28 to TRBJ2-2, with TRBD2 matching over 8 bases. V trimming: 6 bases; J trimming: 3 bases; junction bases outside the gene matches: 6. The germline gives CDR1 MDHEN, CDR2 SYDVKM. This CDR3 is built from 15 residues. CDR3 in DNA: TGTGCCAGCAGATCGGGAGGGGCCCACACCGGGGAGCTGTTTTTT. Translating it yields CASRSGGAHTGELFF. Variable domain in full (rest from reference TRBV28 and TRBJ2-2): DVKVTQSSRYLVKRTGEKVFLECVQDMDHENMFWYRQDPGLGLRLIYFSYDVKMKEKGDIPEGYSVSREKKERFSLILESASTNQTSMYLCASRSGGAHTGELFFGEGSRLTVL.

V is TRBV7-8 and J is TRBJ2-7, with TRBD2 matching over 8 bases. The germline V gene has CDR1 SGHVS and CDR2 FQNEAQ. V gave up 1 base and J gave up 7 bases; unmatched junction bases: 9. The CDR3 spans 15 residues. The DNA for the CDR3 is TGTGCCAGCAGCTTAGACACGGGAGGGCGGCGAGAGCAGTACTTC. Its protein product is CASSLDTGGRREQYF. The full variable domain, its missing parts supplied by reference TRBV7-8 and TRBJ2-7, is GAGVSQSPRYKVAKRGQDVALRCDPISGHVSLFWYQQALGQGPEFLTYFQNEAQLDKSGLPSDRFFAERPEGSVSTLKIQRTQQEDSAVYLCASSLDTGGRREQYFGPGTRLTVT.

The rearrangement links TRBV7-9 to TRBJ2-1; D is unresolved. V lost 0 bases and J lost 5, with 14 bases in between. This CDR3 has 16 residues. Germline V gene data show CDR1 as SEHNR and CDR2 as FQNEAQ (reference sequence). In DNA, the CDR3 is TGTGCCAGCAGCTTAGCTCACCAGTGGCTAGACAATGAGCAGTTCTTC. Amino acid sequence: CASSLAHQWLDNEQFF.

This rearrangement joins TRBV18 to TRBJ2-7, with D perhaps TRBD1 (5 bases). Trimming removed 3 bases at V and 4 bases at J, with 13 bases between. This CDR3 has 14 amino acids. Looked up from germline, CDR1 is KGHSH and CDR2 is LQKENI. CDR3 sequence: CASSPRAKEYEQYF. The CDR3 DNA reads TGTGCCAGCTCACCCAGGGCTAAGGAGTACGAGCAGTACTTC.

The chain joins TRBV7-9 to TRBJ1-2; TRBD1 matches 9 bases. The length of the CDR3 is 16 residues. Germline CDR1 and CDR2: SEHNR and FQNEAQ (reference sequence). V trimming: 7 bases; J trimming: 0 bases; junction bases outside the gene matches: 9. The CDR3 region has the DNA TGTGCCAGCATCTCCCAGGGACAGGGAACTAACTATGGCTACACCTTC. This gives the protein CASISQGQGTNYGYTF. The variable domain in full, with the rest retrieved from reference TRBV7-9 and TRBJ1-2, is DTGVSQNPRHKITKRGQNVTFRCDPISEHNRLYWYRQTLGQGPEFLTYFQNEAQLEKSRLLSDRFSAERPKGSFSTLEIQRTEQGDSAMYLCASISQGQGTNYGYTFGSGTRLTVV.

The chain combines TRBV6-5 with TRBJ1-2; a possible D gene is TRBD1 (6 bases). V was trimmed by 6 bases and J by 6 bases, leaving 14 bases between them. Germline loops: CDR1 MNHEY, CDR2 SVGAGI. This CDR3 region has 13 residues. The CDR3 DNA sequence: TGTGCCAGCAGCCTCGGACAGATCCATGGCTACACCTTC. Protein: CASSLGQIHGYTF.

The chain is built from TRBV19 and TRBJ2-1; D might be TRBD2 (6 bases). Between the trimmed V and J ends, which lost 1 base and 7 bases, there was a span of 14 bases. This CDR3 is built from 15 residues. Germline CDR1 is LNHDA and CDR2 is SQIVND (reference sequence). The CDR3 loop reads CASSIALRENNEQFF. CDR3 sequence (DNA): TGTGCCAGTAGTATAGCCCTCCGGGAGAATAATGAGCAGTTCTTC.

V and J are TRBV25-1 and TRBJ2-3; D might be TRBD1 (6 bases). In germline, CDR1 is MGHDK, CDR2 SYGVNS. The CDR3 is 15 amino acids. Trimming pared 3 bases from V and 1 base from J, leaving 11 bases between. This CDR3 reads CASSDPAGGTDTQYF. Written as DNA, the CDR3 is TGTGCCAGCAGTGACCCGGCAGGGGGCACAGATACGCAGTATTTT.

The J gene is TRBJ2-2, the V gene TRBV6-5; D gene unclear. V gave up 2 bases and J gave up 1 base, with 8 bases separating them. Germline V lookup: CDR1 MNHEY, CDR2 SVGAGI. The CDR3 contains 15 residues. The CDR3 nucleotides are TGTGCCAGCAGTTACGTTTCAGGGAACACCGGGGAGCTGTTTTTT. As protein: CASSYVSGNTGELFF.

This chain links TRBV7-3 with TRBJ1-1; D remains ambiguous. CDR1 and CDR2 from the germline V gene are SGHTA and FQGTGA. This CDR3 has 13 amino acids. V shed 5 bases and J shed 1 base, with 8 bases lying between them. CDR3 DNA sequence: TGTGCCAGCAGCCCACATACGAACACTGAAGCTTTCTTT. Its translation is CASSPHTNTEAFF.

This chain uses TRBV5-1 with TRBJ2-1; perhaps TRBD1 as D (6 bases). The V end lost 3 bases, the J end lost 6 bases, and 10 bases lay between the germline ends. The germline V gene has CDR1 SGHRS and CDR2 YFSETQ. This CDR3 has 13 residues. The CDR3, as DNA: TGCGCCAGCAGCTGGGGGCCAGGCAATGAGCAGTTCTTC. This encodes CASSWGPGNEQFF.

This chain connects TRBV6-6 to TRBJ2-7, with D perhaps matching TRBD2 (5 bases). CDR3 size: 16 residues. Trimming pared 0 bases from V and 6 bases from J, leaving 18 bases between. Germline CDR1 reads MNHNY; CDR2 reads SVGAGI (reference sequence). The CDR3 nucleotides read TGTGCCAGCAGTTACTCATCAGCGGCTGGGGATCTCGAGCAGTACTTC. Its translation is CASSYSSAAGDLEQYF.

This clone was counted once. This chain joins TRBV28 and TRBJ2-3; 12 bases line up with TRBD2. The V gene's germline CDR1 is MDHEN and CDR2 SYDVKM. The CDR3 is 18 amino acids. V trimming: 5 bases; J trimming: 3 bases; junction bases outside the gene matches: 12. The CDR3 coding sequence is TGTGCCAGCAGTACTGATCCCACGACTAGCGGGAGTACAGATACGCAGTATTTT. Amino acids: CASSTDPTTSGSTDTQYF. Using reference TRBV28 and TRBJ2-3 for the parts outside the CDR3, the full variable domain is DVKVTQSSRYLVKRTGEKVFLECVQDMDHENMFWYRQDPGLGLRLIYFSYDVKMKEKGDIPEGYSVSREKKERFSLILESASTNQTSMYLCASSTDPTTSGSTDTQYFGPGTRLTVL.

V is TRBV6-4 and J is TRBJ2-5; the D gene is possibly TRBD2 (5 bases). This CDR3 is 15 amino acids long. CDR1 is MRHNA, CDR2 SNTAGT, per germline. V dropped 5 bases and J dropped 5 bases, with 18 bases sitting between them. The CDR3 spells CASSPMSGPGETQYF. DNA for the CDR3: TGTGCCAGCAGTCCTATGTCTGGACCGGGGGAGACCCAGTACTTC.

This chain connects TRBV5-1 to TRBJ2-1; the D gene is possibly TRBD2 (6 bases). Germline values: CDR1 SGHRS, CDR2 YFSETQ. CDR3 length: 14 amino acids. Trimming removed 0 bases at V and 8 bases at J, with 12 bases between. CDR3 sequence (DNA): TGCGCCAGCAGCTTGGCTGGAGGGTGGGATGAGCAGTTCTTC. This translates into CASSLAGGWDEQFF.

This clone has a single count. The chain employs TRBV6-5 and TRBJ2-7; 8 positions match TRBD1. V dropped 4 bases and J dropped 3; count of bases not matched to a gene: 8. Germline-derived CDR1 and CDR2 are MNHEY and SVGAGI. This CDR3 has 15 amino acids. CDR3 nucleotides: TGTGCCAGCAGTTCCCCCCGGACAGGGATCTACGAGCAGTACTTC. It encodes CASSSPRTGIYEQYF.

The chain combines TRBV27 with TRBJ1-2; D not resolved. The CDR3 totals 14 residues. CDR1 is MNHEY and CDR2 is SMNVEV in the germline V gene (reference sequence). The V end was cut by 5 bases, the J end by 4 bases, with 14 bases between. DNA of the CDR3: TGTGCCAGCAGTCGACAATGGGAGGGCTATGGCTACACCTTC. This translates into CASSRQWEGYGYTF.